This entry concerns a single T cell receptor (beta chain). Its antigen remains unidentified. The sample comes from a study of blood T cells in healthy people across ages. Together with a sample-barcoded 5' primer, a J-beta primer mix was included in a second PCR lasting roughly 6 to 12 cycles. TCRdb independently ran MiXCR on the 5' RACE reads; one entry per CDR3 protein. The table includes about 1.4 million distinct CDR3 sequences, 59% detected once. The CDR3 has 16 residues. Per the germline V gene, CDR1 is MNHEY and CDR2 is SMNVEV (reference sequence). With 4 bases removed from V and 8 bases from J, the gap between germline ends came to 21 bases. Broader study findings: More naive CD4+ cells and higher diversity were found in long-lived than in aged donors. With age, beta diversity per million T cells declined roughly linearly, significantly by approximately 40.

Whenever a sample was processed, at least 6 million PBMCs were isolated. V and J are TRBV27 and TRBJ2-1, with D tentatively TRBD2 (5 bases). This sequence originates from a man aged 18 to 30 in good health. Input material: blood. CDR3 bases: TGTGCCAGCAGTTCCAGCGGACCCTTGGGGTTCCATGAGCAGTTCTTC. Its protein product is CASSSSGPLGFHEQFF.